These 28 T cell receptor beta chains originate from one sample sequenced in a study of T-cell reconstitution after alpha-beta-depleted transplantation in children. This sample's TCRbeta library carried unique molecular identifier barcodes. TCRdb itself ran the PCR reads through MiXCR, one entry per CDR3 protein. This sample has under 450,000 distinct CDR3 sequences, with 13% found just once. Here the sequenced sample was PBMCs, taken from the stem cell graft. Receptor source: a human donor who donated a stem cell graft to a child with Fanconi anemia.

A few counts support this clonotype. The chain combines TRBV5-1 with TRBJ2-6; D not certain. CDR3 length: 19 amino acids. Trimming removed 0 bases at V and 2 bases at J, with 18 bases between. The germline V gene encodes CDR1 SGHRS and CDR2 YFSETQ. CDR3 in amino acids: CASSLAVGLGSAGANVLTF. DNA for the CDR3: TGCGCCAGCAGCTTGGCGGTCGGTTTGGGGTCTGCTGGGGCCAACGTCCTGACTTTC.

J is TRBJ2-7 and V is TRBV7-8; TRBD2 might be the D (6 bases). Trimming stripped 1 base from V and 4 bases from J, with 14 bases between. CDR1 is SGHVS and CDR2 is FQNEAQ in the germline V gene. This CDR3 contains 15 residues. CDR3 loop: CASSLDETRWYEQYF. CDR3 DNA: TGTGCCAGCAGCTTAGATGAGACTAGATGGTACGAGCAGTACTTC.

CDR3 DNA: TGCGCCAGCAGCCTAACTACGGTCAATGAGCAGTTCTTC. Its protein product is CASSLTTVNEQFF. This chain connects TRBV5-1 to TRBJ2-1; no reliable D call. The germline V and J ends were trimmed by 4 bases and 6 bases, with 11 bases remaining between them. Germline CDR1 reads SGHRS; CDR2 reads YFSETQ. This CDR3 spans 13 amino acids.

The chain uses TRBV20-1 and TRBJ2-7; 9 bases map to TRBD2. The CDR3 runs 15 residues. The germline CDR1 and CDR2 sequences are DFQATT and SNEGSKA (reference sequence). The trim removed 4 bases at V and 7 bases at J, leaving 14 bases unmatched. The CDR3 is CSATEQSSGMDEQYF. In DNA form, the CDR3 reads TGCAGTGCTACCGAGCAGTCTAGCGGGATGGATGAGCAGTACTTC.

This clonotype has only a few counts. V gene TRBV7-8 combines with J gene TRBJ2-1; 7 nucleotides agree with TRBD1. J lost 6 bases, V lost 5 bases, and 13 bases had no gene match. Germline V lookup: CDR1 SGHVS, CDR2 FQNEAQ. This CDR3 has 16 residues. CDR3 sequence (DNA): TGTGCCAGCAGCCCAGAACAGGGGCCCCAGGGCAATGAGCAGTTCTTC. As protein: CASSPEQGPQGNEQFF.

This clonotype was seen a handful of times. The rearrangement uses TRBV20-1 and TRBJ2-2, with TRBD2 identical over 7 bases. J lost 3 bases, V lost 3 bases, and 4 bases had no gene match. CDR3 length: 14 amino acids. Germline lookup yields CDR1 DFQATT and CDR2 SNEGSKA (reference sequence). The CDR3 DNA reads TGCAGTGCTAGGAGGGACTATTACACCGGGGAGCTGTTTTTT. Its translation is CSARRDYYTGELFF.

This clonotype was found a few times. This chain links TRBV27 with TRBJ1-2; TRBD1 agrees at 8 bases. V shed 6 bases, J shed 4 bases, and the junction held 7 bases outside the gene matches. This CDR3 comprises 14 residues. The germline CDR1 and CDR2 sequences are MNHEY and SMNVEV (reference sequence). This CDR3 is CASSTARGLYGYTF. CDR3 nucleotides: TGTGCCAGCAGCACCGCCAGGGGGCTCTATGGCTACACCTTC.

This clonotype showed up just a few times. CDR3: CARTSYEQYV. The CDR3 region has the DNA TGTGCCCGTACATCCTACGAGCAGTACGTC. The chain employs TRBV24-1 and TRBJ2-7; D is ambiguous. From germline, CDR1 is KGHDR and CDR2 SFDVKD. Trimming took off 12 bases at V and 1 base at J, with 6 bases between the two ends. The CDR3 has 10 amino acids.

This clonotype was picked up many times. The genes are TRBV4-2 and TRBJ2-1; TRBD1 aligns across 7 bases. The CDR3 is 15 amino acids. V trimming: 3 bases; J trimming: 3 bases; junction bases outside the gene matches: 5. CDR1 and CDR2 from the germline V gene are LGHNA and YNFKEQ. The CDR3 DNA follows: TGTGCCAGCAGCCAGTCAGGGGGTATCTACAATGAGCAGTTCTTC. This gives the protein CASSQSGGIYNEQFF.

A few counts support this clonotype. The chain links TRBV20-1 to TRBJ2-1; TRBD2 matches 7 bases. Trimming removed 0 bases from V and 8 bases from J; junction bases left unmatched: 4. Germline V lookup: CDR1 DFQATT, CDR2 SNEGSKA (reference sequence). This CDR3 has 13 residues. The CDR3 bases are TGCAGTGCTAGAGATGGGGGGGACGATGAGCAGTTCTTC. It is translated as CSARDGGDDEQFF.

The chain carries TRBV6-1 and TRBJ2-7; TRBD2 matches at 8 bases. The CDR3 length is 15 residues. With 2 bases clipped from V and 3 bases from J, the junction kept 6 bases outside the gene matches. Germline CDR1 and CDR2: MNHNS and SASEGT. The CDR3 bases are TGTGCCAGCAGTGAACCTGGACTAGCTGTCTACGAGCAGTACGTC. It is translated as CASSEPGLAVYEQYV.

This clonotype was seen a handful of times. J is TRBJ1-2 and V is TRBV7-2; no definite D call. The germline V gene encodes CDR1 SGHTA and CDR2 FQGNSA. CDR3 size: 15 residues. Trimming cost V 4 bases and J 4 bases, with 16 bases left between them. The CDR3 bases are TGTGCCAGCAGCTCACGGTGGGGTATTGGCTATGGCTACACCTTC. It codes for CASSSRWGIGYGYTF.

This clonotype was recorded many times. The genes are TRBV11-1 and TRBJ2-2; maybe TRBD2 (6 bases). The CDR3 has 15 residues. Per germline, CDR1 SGHAT and CDR2 FQDESV (reference sequence). The V end lost 5 bases, the J end lost 1 base, and 11 bases lay between the germline ends. The CDR3 loop reads CASSPTSWNTGELFF. DNA for the CDR3: TGTGCCAGCAGCCCGACTAGTTGGAACACCGGGGAGCTGTTTTTT.

This clonotype was seen a handful of times. The chain combines TRBV20-1 with TRBJ2-7; 8 positions match TRBD1. Trimming at V came to 6 bases and at J to 6 bases, leaving 7 bases not matched to a gene. Germline CDR1 reads DFQATT; CDR2 reads SNEGSKA (reference sequence). The CDR3 extends over 12 amino acids. This CDR3 reads CSAKTGESEQYV. The CDR3 nucleotides read TGCAGTGCAAAGACAGGGGAATCCGAGCAGTACGTC.

This clonotype has ten or more counts. The rearrangement joins TRBV6-2 or TRBV6-3 to TRBJ2-6; D may be TRBD2 (6 bases). V was pared by 0 bases and J by 0 bases, with 18 bases between. Germline V gives CDR1 MNHEY, CDR2 SVGEGT. This CDR3 has 20 amino acids. The CDR3 DNA reads TGTGCCAGCAGTTACTCGACCCCCTTACTAGCCCACTCTGGGGCCAACGTCCTGACTTTC. Translated, it gives CASSYSTPLLAHSGANVLTF.

The chain recombines TRBV7-9 with TRBJ2-2; D is unresolved. The V end was cut by 8 bases, the J end by 1 base, with 5 bases between. Germline V gene data show CDR1 as SEHNR and CDR2 as FQNEAQ (reference sequence). This CDR3 region has 12 residues. CDR3 DNA: TGTGCCAGCTCTTGGAACACCGGGGAGCTGTTTTTT. This gives the protein CASSWNTGELFF. Full variable domain (outside the CDR3, taken from reference TRBV7-9 and TRBJ2-2): DTGVSQNPRHKITKRGQNVTFRCDPISEHNRLYWYRQTLGQGPEFLTYFQNEAQLEKSRLLSDRFSAERPKGSFSTLEIQRTEQGDSAMYLCASSWNTGELFFGEGSRLTVL.

The genes are TRBV28 and TRBJ2-7, with 8 bases fitting TRBD2. CDR1 is MDHEN and CDR2 is SYDVKM in the germline V gene. CDR3 length: 15 residues. V was clipped by 6 bases and J by 0 bases; unmatched bases: 7. DNA of the CDR3: TGTGCCAGCAGCGATCCCAGCGGGAGCTCCTACGAGCAGTACGTC. Translation gives CASSDPSGSSYEQYV.

This clonotype was seen only a few times. The genes are TRBV18 and TRBJ2-1; D is perhaps TRBD1 (5 bases). V gave up 3 bases and J gave up 7 bases, with 16 bases separating them. Germline loops: CDR1 KGHSH, CDR2 LQKENI. This CDR3 is 15 amino acids long. The CDR3 DNA sequence: TGTGCCAGCTCACCCTCGACAGTGTCTTTGAATGAGCAGTTCTTC. Translating gives CASSPSTVSLNEQFF.

This chain uses TRBV12-3 or TRBV12-4 with TRBJ2-3; TRBD2 might be the D (5 bases). There are 14 residues in the CDR3. V lost 4 bases and J 3 bases, leaving 11 bases between the germline ends. CDR3 protein: CASSSGLWTDTQYF. The CDR3 region has the DNA TGTGCCAGCAGTTCGGGGTTATGGACAGATACGCAGTATTTT.

This clonotype showed up many times. The chain recombines TRBV29-1 with TRBJ2-3, with D unclear. The V end was cut by 6 bases, the J end by 5 bases, with 15 bases between. CDR3 length equals 13 residues. Germline V gene sequence: CDR1 SQVTM, CDR2 ANQGSEA. CDR3 sequence reads: CSVDGFSGDTQYF. The CDR3 DNA sequence: TGCAGCGTCGATGGGTTTTCGGGAGATACGCAGTATTTT.

This chain connects TRBV5-1 to TRBJ1-2, with D unresolved. The CDR3 has 12 amino acids. V shed 5 bases and J shed 6 bases, with 11 bases lying between them. The germline V gene has CDR1 SGHRS and CDR2 YFSETQ. The CDR3 region has the DNA TGCGCCAGCAGTTCTAGTAGGAATGGCTACACCTTC. Translated, it gives CASSSSRNGYTF.

This clonotype has ten or more counts. The J gene is TRBJ1-2, the V gene TRBV28; D is undetermined. The V gene's germline CDR1 is MDHEN and CDR2 SYDVKM. The CDR3 runs 12 residues. V lost 3 bases to trimming and J lost 5 bases, with 7 bases between them. This CDR3 reads CASSFSEYGYTF. The CDR3 DNA reads as TGTGCCAGCAGTTTTAGTGAATATGGCTACACCTTC.

The table lists this clonotype with a few counts. V gene TRBV5-4 combines with J gene TRBJ1-6; D not resolved. The germline gives CDR1 SGHNT, CDR2 YYREEE (reference sequence). The ends were cut back, 3 bases at V and 7 bases at J, with 17 bases in the middle. The CDR3 sequence is 16 residues long. The CDR3, as DNA: TGTGCCAGCAGCTCGGGTTTACAGAAGGTGAATTCACCCCTCCACTTT. The encoded protein is CASSSGLQKVNSPLHF. Together with reference TRBV5-4 and TRBJ1-6, the CDR3 gives the full variable domain: ETGVTQSPTHLIKTRGQQVTLRCSSQSGHNTVSWYQQALGQGPQFIFQYYREEENGRGNFPPRFSGLQFPNYSSELNVNALELDDSALYLCASSSGLQKVNSPLHFGNGTRLTVT.

This clonotype came up many times. This chain connects TRBV7-9 to TRBJ2-7; D possibly corresponds to TRBD1 (6 bases). The germline V gene has CDR1 SEHNR and CDR2 FQNEAQ (reference sequence). The CDR3 runs 13 residues. With 7 bases removed from V and 7 bases from J, the gap between germline ends came to 17 bases. The CDR3 is CASNSDSEREQYF. CDR3 bases: TGTGCCAGCAATTCGGACAGTGAGCGGGAGCAGTACTTC. The full variable domain, rest sourced from reference TRBV7-9 and TRBJ2-7, is DTGVSQNPRHKITKRGQNVTFRCDPISEHNRLYWYRQTLGQGPEFLTYFQNEAQLEKSRLLSDRFSAERPKGSFSTLEIQRTEQGDSAMYLCASNSDSEREQYFGPGTRLTVT.

The rearrangement links TRBV6-1 to TRBJ2-5; possible D gene TRBD2, 7 bases. Deletions cut 8 bases from V and 4 bases from J, with 17 bases between. CDR3 length: 14 residues. Germline loops: CDR1 MNHNS, CDR2 SASEGT. CDR3 sequence: CASVPGGRIETQYF. In DNA, the CDR3 is TGTGCCAGCGTCCCCGGGGGGCGGATAGAGACCCAGTACTTC.

The table lists this clonotype with a few counts. The rearrangement uses TRBV7-9 and TRBJ1-2, with TRBD1 identical over 9 bases. CDR1 and CDR2 from the germline V gene are SEHNR and FQNEAQ (reference sequence). This CDR3 contains 15 residues. The V gene end was trimmed by 5 bases and the J gene end by 3 bases; junction bases not matched to a gene: 7. The DNA for the CDR3 is TGTGCCAGCAGCGATGGGACAGGGTATGACTATGGCTACACCTTC. Its translation is CASSDGTGYDYGYTF. Full variable domain (remainder filled in from reference TRBV7-9 and TRBJ1-2): DTGVSQNPRHKITKRGQNVTFRCDPISEHNRLYWYRQTLGQGPEFLTYFQNEAQLEKSRLLSDRFSAERPKGSFSTLEIQRTEQGDSAMYLCASSDGTGYDYGYTFGSGTRLTVV.

The rearrangement uses TRBV25-1 and TRBJ1-4, with 7 nucleotides matching TRBD1. V dropped 5 bases and J dropped 6; count of bases not matched to a gene: 12. The length of the CDR3 is 16 residues. CDR1 and CDR2 (germline): MGHDK, SYGVNS. The CDR3 loop is CASSTRVGTVDEKLFF. CDR3 sequence (DNA): TGTGCCAGCAGTACCCGAGTGGGGACAGTTGATGAAAAACTGTTTTTT.

The chain links TRBV12-3 or TRBV12-4 to TRBJ1-3; possible D gene TRBD1, 5 bases. The CDR3 has 15 residues. V lost 7 bases, J lost 1 base, and 14 bases lay in between. The CDR3 loop is CASTQGAGSGNTIYF. CDR3 bases: TGTGCCAGCACCCAAGGGGCCGGGTCTGGAAACACCATATATTTT.